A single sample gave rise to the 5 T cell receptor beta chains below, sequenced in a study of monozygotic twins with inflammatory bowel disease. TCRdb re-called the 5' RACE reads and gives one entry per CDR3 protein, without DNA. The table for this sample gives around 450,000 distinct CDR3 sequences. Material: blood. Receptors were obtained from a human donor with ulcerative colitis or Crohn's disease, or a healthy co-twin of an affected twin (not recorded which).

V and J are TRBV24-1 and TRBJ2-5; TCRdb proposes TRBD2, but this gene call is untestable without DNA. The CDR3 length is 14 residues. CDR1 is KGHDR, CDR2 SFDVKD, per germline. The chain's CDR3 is CATSKAGGEKTQYF.

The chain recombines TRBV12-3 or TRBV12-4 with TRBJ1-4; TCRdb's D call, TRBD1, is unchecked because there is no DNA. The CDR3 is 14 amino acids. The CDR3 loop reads CASSPAATNEKLFF.

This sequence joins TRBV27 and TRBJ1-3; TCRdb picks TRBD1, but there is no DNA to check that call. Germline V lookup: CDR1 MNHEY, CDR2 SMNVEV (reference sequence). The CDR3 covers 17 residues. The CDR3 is CASSRAPGTGPGNTIYF.

CDR3 loop: CASSSPPTGNHEQYF. The chain couples TRBV7-6 to TRBJ2-7; the TCRdb call, TRBD1, lacks DNA for checking. This CDR3 is built from 15 residues. CDR1 and CDR2 from the germline V gene are SGHVS and FNYEAQ.

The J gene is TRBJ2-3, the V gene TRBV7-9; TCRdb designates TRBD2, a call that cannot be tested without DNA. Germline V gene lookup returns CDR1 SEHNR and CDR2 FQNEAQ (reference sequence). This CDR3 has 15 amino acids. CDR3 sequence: CASRSAGGVSDTQYF.